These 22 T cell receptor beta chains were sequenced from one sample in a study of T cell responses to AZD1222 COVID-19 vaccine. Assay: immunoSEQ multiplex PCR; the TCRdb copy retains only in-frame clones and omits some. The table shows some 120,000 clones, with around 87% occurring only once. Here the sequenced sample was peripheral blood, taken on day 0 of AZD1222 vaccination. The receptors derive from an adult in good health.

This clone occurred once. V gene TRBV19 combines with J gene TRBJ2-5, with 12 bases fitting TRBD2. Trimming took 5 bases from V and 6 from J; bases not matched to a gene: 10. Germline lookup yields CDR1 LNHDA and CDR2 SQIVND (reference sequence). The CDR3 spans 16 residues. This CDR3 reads CASSPRAGLAGKTQYF. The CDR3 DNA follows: TGTGCCAGTAGTCCCCGTGCCGGACTAGCGGGGAAGACCCAGTACTTC.

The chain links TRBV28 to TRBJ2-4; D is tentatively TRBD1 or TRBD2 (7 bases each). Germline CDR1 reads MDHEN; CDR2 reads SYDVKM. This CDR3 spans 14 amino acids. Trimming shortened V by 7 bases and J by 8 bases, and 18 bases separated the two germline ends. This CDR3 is CASTPPTGRDIQYF. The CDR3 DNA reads TGTGCCAGCACCCCACCGACAGGGAGGGACATTCAGTACTTC.

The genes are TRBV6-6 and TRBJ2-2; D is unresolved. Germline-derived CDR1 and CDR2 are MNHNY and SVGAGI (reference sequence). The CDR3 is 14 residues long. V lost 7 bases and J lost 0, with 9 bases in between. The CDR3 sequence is CASTSASNTGELFF. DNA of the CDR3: TGTGCCAGCACGTCCGCCTCGAACACCGGGGAGCTGTTTTTT.

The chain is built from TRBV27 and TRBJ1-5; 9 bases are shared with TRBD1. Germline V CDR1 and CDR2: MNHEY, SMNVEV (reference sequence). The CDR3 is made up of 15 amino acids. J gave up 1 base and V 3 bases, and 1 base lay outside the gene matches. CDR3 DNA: TGTGCCAGCAGTTTCGGGACAGGGAGCAATCAGCCCCAGCATTTT. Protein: CASSFGTGSNQPQHF.

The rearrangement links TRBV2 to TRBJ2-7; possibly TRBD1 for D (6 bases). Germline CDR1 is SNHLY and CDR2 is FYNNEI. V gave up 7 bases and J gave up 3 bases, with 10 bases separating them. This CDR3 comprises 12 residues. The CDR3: CASTGAHYEQYF. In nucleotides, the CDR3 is TGTGCCAGCACAGGGGCCCACTACGAGCAGTACTTC.

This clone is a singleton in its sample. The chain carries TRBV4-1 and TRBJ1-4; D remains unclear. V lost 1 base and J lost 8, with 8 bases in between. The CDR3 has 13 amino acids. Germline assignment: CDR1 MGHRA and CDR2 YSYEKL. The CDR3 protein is CASSQGPLEKLFF. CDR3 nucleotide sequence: TGCGCCAGCAGCCAAGGCCCCCTGGAAAAACTGTTTTTT.

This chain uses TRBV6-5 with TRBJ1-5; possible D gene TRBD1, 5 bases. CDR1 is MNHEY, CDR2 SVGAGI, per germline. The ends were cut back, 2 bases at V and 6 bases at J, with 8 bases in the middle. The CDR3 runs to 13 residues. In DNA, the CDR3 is TGTGCCAGCAGTTACAACCAGGGTCAGCCCCAGCATTTT. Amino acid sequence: CASSYNQGQPQHF.

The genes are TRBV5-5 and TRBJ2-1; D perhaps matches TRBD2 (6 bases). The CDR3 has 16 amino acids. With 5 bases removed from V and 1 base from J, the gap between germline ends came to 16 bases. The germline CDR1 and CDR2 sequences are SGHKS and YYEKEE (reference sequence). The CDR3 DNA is TGTGCCAGCAGGACTGGGGGGATAGGGTCCTACAATGAGCAGTTCTTC. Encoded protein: CASRTGGIGSYNEQFF.

The CDR3 spells CASSQGVSFTDTQYF. The CDR3 DNA reads as TGTGCCAGCAGCCAAGGAGTGTCGTTCACAGATACGCAGTATTTT. This sequence joins TRBV14 and TRBJ2-3; no reliable D call. Germline CDR1 reads SGHDN; CDR2 reads FVKESK. The CDR3 has 15 amino acids. Trimming removed 1 base at V and 2 bases at J, with 10 bases between.

The CDR3 DNA sequence: TGTGCCAGCAGCCAAGGGACTTCCCCCAGGGTTGATCTTAACACCGGGGAGCTGTTTTTT. The encoded protein is CASSQGTSPRVDLNTGELFF. This rearrangement joins TRBV14 to TRBJ2-2, with D perhaps being TRBD1 or TRBD2 (5 bases each). The length of the CDR3 is 20 residues. Trimming removed 1 base from V and 2 bases from J, with 23 bases in between. Per the germline V gene, CDR1 is SGHDN and CDR2 is FVKESK.

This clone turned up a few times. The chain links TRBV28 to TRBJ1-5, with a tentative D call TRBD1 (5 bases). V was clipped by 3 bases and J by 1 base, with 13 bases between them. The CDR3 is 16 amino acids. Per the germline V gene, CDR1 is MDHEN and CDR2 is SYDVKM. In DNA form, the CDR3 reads TGTGCCAGCAGTTTGGGGGACGGCGGGAGCAATCAGCCCCAGCATTTT. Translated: CASSLGDGGSNQPQHF.

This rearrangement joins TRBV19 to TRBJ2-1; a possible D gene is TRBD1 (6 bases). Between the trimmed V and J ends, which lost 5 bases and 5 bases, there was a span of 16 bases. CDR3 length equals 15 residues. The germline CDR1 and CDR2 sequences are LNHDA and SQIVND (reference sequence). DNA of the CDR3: TGTGCCAGTAGTTCGCAGGGGCCGGGGCACAATGAGCAGTTCTTC. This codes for CASSSQGPGHNEQFF.

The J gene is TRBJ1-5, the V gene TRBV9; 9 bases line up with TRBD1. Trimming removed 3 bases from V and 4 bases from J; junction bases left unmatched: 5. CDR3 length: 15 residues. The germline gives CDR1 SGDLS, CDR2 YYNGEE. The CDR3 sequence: CASSATGGENQPQHF. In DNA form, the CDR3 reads TGTGCCAGCAGCGCGACAGGGGGGGAGAATCAGCCCCAGCATTTT.

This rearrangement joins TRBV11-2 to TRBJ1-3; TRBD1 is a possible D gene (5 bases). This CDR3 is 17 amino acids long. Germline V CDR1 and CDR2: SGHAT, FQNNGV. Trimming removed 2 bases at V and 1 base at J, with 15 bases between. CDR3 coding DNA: TGTGCCAGCAGCTTAACGGGGGTATTTGGGTCTGGAAACACCATATATTTT. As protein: CASSLTGVFGSGNTIYF.

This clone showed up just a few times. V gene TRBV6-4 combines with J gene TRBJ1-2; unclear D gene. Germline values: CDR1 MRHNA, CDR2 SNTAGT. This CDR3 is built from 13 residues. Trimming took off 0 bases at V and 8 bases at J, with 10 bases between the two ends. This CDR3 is CASSDSQVGGYTF. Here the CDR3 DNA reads TGTGCCAGCAGTGACTCCCAGGTGGGGGGCTACACCTTC.

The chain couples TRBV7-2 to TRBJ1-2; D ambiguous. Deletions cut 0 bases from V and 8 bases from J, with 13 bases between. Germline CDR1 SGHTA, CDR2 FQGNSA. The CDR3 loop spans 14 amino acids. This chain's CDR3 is CASSLASLGLGYTF. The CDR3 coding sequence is TGTGCCAGCAGCTTAGCGAGTCTCGGTCTAGGCTACACCTTC.

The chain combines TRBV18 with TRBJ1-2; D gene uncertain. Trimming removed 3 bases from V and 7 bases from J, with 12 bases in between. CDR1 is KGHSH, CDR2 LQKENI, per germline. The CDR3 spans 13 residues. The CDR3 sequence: CASSPGTGAGYTF. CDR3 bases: TGTGCCAGCTCACCGGGTACGGGTGCTGGCTACACCTTC.

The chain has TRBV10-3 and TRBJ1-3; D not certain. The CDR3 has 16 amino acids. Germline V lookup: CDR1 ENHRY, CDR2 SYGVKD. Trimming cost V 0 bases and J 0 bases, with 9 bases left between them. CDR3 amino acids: CAISESSAISGNTIYF. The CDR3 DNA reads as TGTGCCATCAGTGAGTCGTCGGCGATCTCTGGAAACACCATATATTTT.

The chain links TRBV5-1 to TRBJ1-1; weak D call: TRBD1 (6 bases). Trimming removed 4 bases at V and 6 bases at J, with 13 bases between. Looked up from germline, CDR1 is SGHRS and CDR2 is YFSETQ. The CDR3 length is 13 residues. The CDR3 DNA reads TGCGCCAGCAGCAGGGCCGGGGGCGCTGAAGCTTTCTTT. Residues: CASSRAGGAEAFF. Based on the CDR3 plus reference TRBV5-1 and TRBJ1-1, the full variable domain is KAGVTQTPRYLIKTRGQQVTLSCSPISGHRSVSWYQQTPGQGLQFLFEYFSETQRNKGNFPGRFSGRQFSNSRSEMNVSTLELGDSALYLCASSRAGGAEAFFGQGTRLTVV.

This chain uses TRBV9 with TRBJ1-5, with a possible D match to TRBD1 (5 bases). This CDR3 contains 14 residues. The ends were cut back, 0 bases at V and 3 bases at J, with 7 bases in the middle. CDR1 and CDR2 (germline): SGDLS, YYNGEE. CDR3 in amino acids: CASSVGGDNQPQHF. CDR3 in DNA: TGTGCCAGCAGCGTAGGGGGCGACAATCAGCCCCAGCATTTT.

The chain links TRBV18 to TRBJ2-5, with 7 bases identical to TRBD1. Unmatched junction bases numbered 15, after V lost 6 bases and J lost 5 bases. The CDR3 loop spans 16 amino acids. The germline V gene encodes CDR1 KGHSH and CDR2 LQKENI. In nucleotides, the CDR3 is TGTGCCAGCTCTCGGACAGGCCCCGAATCAAGGGAGACCCAGTACTTC. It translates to CASSRTGPESRETQYF.

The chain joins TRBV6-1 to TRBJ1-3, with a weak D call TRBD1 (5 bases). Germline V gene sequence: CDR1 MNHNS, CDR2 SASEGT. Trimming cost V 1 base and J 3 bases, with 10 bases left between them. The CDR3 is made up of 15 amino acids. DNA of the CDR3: TGTGCCAGCAGTGAAGGCGACAGTTTTGGAAACACCATATATTTT. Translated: CASSEGDSFGNTIYF.